This T cell receptor beta chain was identified during a study of OX40 agonist ivuxolimab in advanced cancers. The assay was immunoSEQ multiplex PCR, and TCRdb's table has in-frame clones only and misses some. Of roughly 51,000 clones in the sample, around 90% were seen once. The CDR3 spans 15 residues. The sample in question was CD4+ or CD8+ T cells sorted from blood, obtained in a trial of the OX40 agonist ivuxolimab. This rearrangement joins TRBV21-1 to TRBJ1-1. TRBV21-1 is a documented pseudogene. The TCR was taken from an adult with an advanced solid tumor such as melanoma, head and neck, liver or kidney cancer. The CDR3 DNA sequence: TGTGCCAGCAGCAAAAATGAGGGCGGGTGCACTGAAGCTTTCTTT. Amino acids: CASSKNEGGCTEAFF.